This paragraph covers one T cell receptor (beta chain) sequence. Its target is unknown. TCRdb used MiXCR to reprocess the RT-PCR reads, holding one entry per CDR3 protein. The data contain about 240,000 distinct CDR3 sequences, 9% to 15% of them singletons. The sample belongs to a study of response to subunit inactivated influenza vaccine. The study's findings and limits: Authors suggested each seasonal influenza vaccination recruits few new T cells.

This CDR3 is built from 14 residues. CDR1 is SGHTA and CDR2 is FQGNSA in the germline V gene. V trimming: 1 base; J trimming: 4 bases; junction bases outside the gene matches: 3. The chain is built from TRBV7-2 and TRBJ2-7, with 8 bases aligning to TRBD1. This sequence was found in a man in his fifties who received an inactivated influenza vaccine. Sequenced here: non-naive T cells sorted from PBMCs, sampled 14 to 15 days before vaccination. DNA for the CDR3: TGTGCCAGCAGCTTAGGGAGGACAGGGTACGAGCAGTACTTC. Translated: CASSLGRTGYEQYF.